The clone carrying this T cell receptor beta chain was counted between two and nine times. This sample is part of a study of blood T cell repertoires in COVID-19. Study-wide context: The United States, Italy and Spain provided the acute and convalescent COVID-19 samples. In each case, the material was cDNA or gDNA derived from T cells, B-cell-depleted T cells, or PBMCs.

Between the trimmed V and J ends, which lost 6 bases and 2 bases, there was a span of 11 bases. CDR1 SNHLY and CDR2 FYNNEI come from the germline V gene. The CDR3 extends over 14 amino acids. Original analysis: Amplifying reference gene primers gave estimates of nucleated cell counts. Data came from immunoSEQ multiplex PCR; TCRdb stores just in-frame clones and leaves some out. V, J and clone size are taken as reported in that table, and D and trimming were inferred from the DNA itself. This sample carries tens of thousands of clones, roughly 78% of them seen once, and the ten largest clones take roughly 22%.

Material for sequencing was peripheral blood. The chain joins TRBV2 to TRBJ1-5, with TRBD1 as a possible D gene (6 bases). The receptor's source is a human donor in a cohort sampled during active COVID-19. CDR3 nucleotides: TGTGCCAGCAGGCAGGGGTGGGGCAATCAGCCCCAGCATTTT. Translation: CASRQGWGNQPQHF.